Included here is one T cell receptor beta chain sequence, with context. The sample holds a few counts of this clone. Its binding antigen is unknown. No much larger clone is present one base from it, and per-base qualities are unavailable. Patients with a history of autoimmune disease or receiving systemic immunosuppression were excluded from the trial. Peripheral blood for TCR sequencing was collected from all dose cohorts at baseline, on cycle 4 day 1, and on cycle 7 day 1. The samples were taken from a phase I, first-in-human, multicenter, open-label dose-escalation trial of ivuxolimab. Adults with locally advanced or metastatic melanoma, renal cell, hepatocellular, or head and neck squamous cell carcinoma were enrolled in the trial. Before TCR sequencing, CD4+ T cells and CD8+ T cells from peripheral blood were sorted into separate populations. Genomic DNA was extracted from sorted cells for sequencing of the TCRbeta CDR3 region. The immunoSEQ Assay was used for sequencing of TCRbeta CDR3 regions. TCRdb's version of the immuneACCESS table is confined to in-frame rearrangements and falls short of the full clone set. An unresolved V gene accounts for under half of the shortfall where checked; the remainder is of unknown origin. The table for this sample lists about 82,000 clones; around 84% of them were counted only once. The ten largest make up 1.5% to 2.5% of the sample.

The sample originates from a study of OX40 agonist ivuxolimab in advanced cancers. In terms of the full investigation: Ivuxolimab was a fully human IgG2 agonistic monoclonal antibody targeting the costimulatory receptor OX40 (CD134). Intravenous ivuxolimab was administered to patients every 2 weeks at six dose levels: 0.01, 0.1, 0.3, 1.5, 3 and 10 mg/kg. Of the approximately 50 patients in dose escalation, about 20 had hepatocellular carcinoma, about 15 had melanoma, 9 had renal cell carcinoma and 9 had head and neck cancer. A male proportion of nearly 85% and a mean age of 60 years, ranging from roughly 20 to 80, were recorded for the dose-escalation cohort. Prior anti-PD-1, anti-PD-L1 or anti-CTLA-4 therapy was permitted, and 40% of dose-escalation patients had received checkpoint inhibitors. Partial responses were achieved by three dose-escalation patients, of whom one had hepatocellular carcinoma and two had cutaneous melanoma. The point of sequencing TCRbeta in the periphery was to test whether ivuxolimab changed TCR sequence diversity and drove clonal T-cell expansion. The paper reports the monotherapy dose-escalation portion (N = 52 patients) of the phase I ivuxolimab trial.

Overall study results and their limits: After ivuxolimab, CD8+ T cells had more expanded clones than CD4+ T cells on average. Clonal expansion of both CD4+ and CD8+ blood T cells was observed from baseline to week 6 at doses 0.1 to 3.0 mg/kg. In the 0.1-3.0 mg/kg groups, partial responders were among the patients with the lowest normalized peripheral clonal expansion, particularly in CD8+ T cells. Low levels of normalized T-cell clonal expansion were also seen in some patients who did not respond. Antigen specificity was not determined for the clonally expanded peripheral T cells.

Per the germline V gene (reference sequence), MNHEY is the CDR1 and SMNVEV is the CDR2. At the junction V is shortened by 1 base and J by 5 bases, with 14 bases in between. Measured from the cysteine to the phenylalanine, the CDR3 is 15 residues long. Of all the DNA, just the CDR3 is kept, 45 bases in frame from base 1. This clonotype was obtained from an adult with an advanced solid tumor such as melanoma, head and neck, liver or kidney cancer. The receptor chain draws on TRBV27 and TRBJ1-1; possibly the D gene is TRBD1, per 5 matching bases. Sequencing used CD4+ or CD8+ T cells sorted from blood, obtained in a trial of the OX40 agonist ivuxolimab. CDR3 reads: CASSLWGDPGTEAFF. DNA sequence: TGTGCCAGCAGTTTATGGGGGGACCCGGGAACTGAAGCTTTCTTT.